This TCR beta chain was observed in a study of cytomegalovirus exposure and HLA in healthy donors (dated by TCRdb to about 2017). With regard to the full study: According to an earlier analysis of 550 to 750 of the donors, 150 million to 200 million T cells yielded 90 million to 130 million unique TCR beta sequences and around 300 Gb of sequence data. An early release that covered several hundred HLA-typed donors contained approximately 300 gigabases of sequencing data and tens of millions of unique TCR sequences. The genetic ancestry cluster associated with self-reported Caucasian donors included 80% to 90% of the approximately 410 genotyped donors. The study aimed to test whether signatures of past pathogen exposure could be identified by cataloging public T cell receptors. The T cell repertoires of some 700 subjects were profiled by immunosequencing and related to cytomegalovirus serostatus. A separate validation cohort of roughly 130 different subjects was used in addition to the approximately 610-subject first cohort. To predict cytomegalovirus infection status, the study combined high-throughput TCR immunosequencing, statistical association of individual TCRs with disease status, and machine learning. A later analysis re-analyzed previously published TCR beta repertoires from several hundred donors and added high-resolution HLA genotyping to study TCR occurrence patterns. Rather than drawing on any new phenotypic data, the later analysis identified candidate immune exposures from TCR beta sequences and the way those sequences occurred across donors. To decide whether each TCR beta V gene segment behaved as functional or pseudogenic, an earlier analysis of some 600 of the donors relied on high-throughput TCR beta sequencing. Donor age, sex, ethnicity and CMV serostatus were compiled together with the repertoire data. A later genetic analysis used genome-wide SNP genotypes for about three fifths of the 666 donors, treating that subset as a discovery cohort. All discovery cohort repertoires had been generated using a single sequencing platform. Both class I and class II loci were covered by HLA typing, at four-digit resolution. Typing coverage differed by locus: A, B, C, DRB1 and DQB1 were typed in roughly 620-630 donors, DQA1 in 500 to 550, DPA1 in roughly 590, and DPB1 in 450 to 480. Roughly five DR-DQ haplotypes were handled as single units for association and clustering because linkage in the cohort was strong. On average, roughly 240,000 unique TCR beta nucleotide sequences were sequenced per donor among 398 genotyped donors of the cohort, with about 19% of those sequences being non-productive. Broader findings and caveats from the paper: In a later analysis, most CMV-associated TCR beta chains were found to appear HLA-restricted, with HLA associations seemingly driven largely by CMV exposure. Several of the top co-occurrence clusters appeared to be linked to parvovirus B19, influenza, CMV and Epstein-Barr virus, according to a later analysis. A total of roughly 160 TCR beta chains were listed by the study as associated with cytomegalovirus. Across donors, most TCR sequences were observed very rarely, whereas some public TCRs were present in many individuals. When HLA alleles, especially DR and DQ, strongly co-occurred, TCR associations were difficult to assign to individual alleles. HLA typing was unavailable for some donors at each locus, so association tests used only the typed subset. In a later genetic analysis, fewer N-insertions in productive TCRs were reported among donors in an Asian-associated ancestry cluster than the roughly 700-donor mean. The presence/absence analyses assumed that sequencing depth was roughly uniform across donors, and that assumption may not be true. An earlier analysis of some 590 of the donors showed that most TCR beta V segments appeared in productive rearrangements either about 90% or about 30% of the time, which broadly matched IMGT annotations. A further reported finding was that TCR beta sequences accurately predicted the HLA-A and HLA-B alleles for most subjects in the first cohort. A cluster of highly shared sequence variants was judged likely to be a technical artifact of the sequencing pipeline. Cytomegalovirus status was reported to be diagnosed by the classifier with high specificity and sensitivity in both the original and validation cohorts. V-gene and J-gene trimming of TCR beta chains was associated with a missense DCLRE1C variant in a later genetic analysis, and the association was replicated in an independent cohort. Fewer than 20 rarely observed V segments, including chromosome 9 orphons, were excluded from the earlier analysis of several hundred of the donors because counts were too low. In a later analysis, HLA-associated TCR beta chains were found to be more clonally expanded and to have lower generation probabilities than equally common non-associated chains. Some IMGT-functional V segments, including TRBV6-2 and TRBV6-3, could not be distinguished by the 87-base-pair reads and were therefore excluded. In a later analysis, over 15,000 TCR beta sequences were associated with specific HLA alleles at a false discovery rate of 0.05. Correlated functional status among segregating V segments might reflect linkage disequilibrium, but an unknown experimental factor could not be ruled out. The authors suggested that the approach could potentially be extended to other disease states and immunological phenotypes. A few of the identified cytomegalovirus-associated TCR beta chains were confirmed in vitro to be specific for cytomegalovirus antigens. In a later analysis, the rate of TCR association differed among HLA loci, with DRB1 alleles having the most associated TCRs and HLA-C alleles having the fewest. CMV serostatus was the only immune exposure information available for the cohort. This cohort had only TCR beta chains sequenced, and the lack of alpha or paired-chain data limited which features could be detected.

A remark on this clone: This clone's antigen is unknown. The sample holds other DNA sequences that translate to the same CDR3.

From its cysteine to its phenylalanine, the CDR3 spans 14 amino acids. Of all the DNA, just the CDR3 is kept, 42 bases in frame from base 1. V lost 0 bases and J lost 8 bases, and the count of bases not matched to a germline gene is 4. CDR1 and CDR2 are drawn from the germline V gene (reference sequence): SGHNT, YYREEE. The protocol used for the library was the immunoSEQ multiplex PCR assay. For the multiplex PCR, a mixture combining 60 forward primers for TCR Vbeta segments and 13 reverse primers for TCR Jbeta segments was used. A multiplex PCR assay on genomic DNA amplified the CDR3 region of rearranged TCR beta genes. On the Illumina HiSeq System, the amplified TCR beta libraries were sequenced as 87-base-pair reads. The original pipeline was this. Across the 670 or so repertoires, a later analysis counted roughly 77 million unique TCR beta chains, approximately 10 million of which were shared by at least two donors. Raw reads were error-corrected and collapsed into unique sequences by a nearest-neighbor algorithm in which closely related sequences were merged to remove PCR and sequencing errors. To assign V, D and J gene segments, CDR3 sequences were aligned to IMGT reference sequences. For a sequence to be retained, a match of at least six nucleotides to both a V gene segment and a J gene segment was required. A rearrangement counted as productive if the CDR3 had no stop codons and remained in frame with V and J, and every other rearrangement counted as non-productive. CDR3 was defined according to IMGT convention as the region running from the second conserved V-encoded cysteine to the conserved J-encoded phenylalanine. Sequences without an unambiguous match to a single V gene segment were excluded from the earlier analysis of 450 to 650 of the donors. In an earlier analysis of approximately 590 of the donors, V segments were called functional above 56.7% productive rearrangements and were called segregating when the between-donor standard deviation exceeded 5%. A statistical classification framework was developed to diagnose cytomegalovirus status using the catalog of TCR beta chain sequences. V and J gene assignment, in a later analysis, came from comparing TCR nucleotide sequences with IMGT/GENE-DB human TR gene sequences. In a later analysis, CDR3 sequences and most-parsimonious VDJ recombination scenarios were assigned using the TCRdist pipeline. In a later analysis, each TCR beta chain was defined by its CDR3 amino acid sequence together with its V-gene family, and reads lacking a unique V-gene family were excluded. To address suspected cross-contamination and a sequencing artifact, a later analysis removed around 600 highly shared, low-generation-probability nucleotide sequences. A later analysis calculated a clonal expansion index for each public chain from normalized within-repertoire ranks of inferred template counts. In a later analysis, generation probabilities were computed with a VDJ recombination model fitted to out-of-frame rearrangements, and the resulting probabilities were checked against IGoR. A later analysis scored TCR-TCR, TCR-HLA and TCR-CMV co-occurrence with hypergeometric tests, applying a repertoire-size bias correction to TCR pairs. To estimate false discovery rates, a later analysis permuted the HLA or CMV assignments 20 times. A later analysis grouped co-occurring TCRs with DBSCAN, adding TCRdist sequence similarity when clustering within HLA-allele-positive subsets. Repertoires with fewer than 30,000 or more than 120,000 public chains, plus five repertoires with anomalous nucleotide sharing, were excluded from co-occurrence clustering. As stored in TCRdb, this immuneACCESS dataset retains in-frame rearrangements with V and J assigned. A fraction of the clones does not appear; measured against another copy, unresolved V genes explain less than half of the discrepancy, and the remainder lacks a known reason. V, J and clone size are those of that table, while D and trimming were read from the DNA. In this sample's table one finds around 140,000 clones. The top ten constitute around 1.5% of the sample.

The cohort comprised several hundred healthy bone marrow donors. All cohort members were sampled while nominally healthy, although unrecorded immune exposures were likely present. The donor tested CMV seronegative and was one of the 352 seronegative cohort members. Each donor provided a peripheral blood sample, and peripheral blood mononuclear cells were used for TCR beta sequencing. Genomic DNA extraction from the blood cell samples was performed with the Qiagen DNeasy Blood Extraction Kit. The sequence derives from a woman between 35 and 50 years old in good health and CMV-seronegative. Recombination joined TRBV5-4 with TRBJ1-4, with TRBD1 matching 7 junction bases. What was sequenced was PBMCs. The CDR3 sequence is CASSLGQGREKLFF. The DNA reads TGTGCCAGCAGCTTGGGACAGGGTAGAGAAAAACTGTTTTTT. With the rest looked up from the reference TRBV5-4 and TRBJ1-4 genes rather than sequenced, the full variable domain is ETGVTQSPTHLIKTRGQQVTLRCSSQSGHNTVSWYQQALGQGPQFIFQYYREEENGRGNFPPRFSGLQFPNYSSELNVNALELDDSALYLCASSLGQGREKLFFGSGTQLSVL.